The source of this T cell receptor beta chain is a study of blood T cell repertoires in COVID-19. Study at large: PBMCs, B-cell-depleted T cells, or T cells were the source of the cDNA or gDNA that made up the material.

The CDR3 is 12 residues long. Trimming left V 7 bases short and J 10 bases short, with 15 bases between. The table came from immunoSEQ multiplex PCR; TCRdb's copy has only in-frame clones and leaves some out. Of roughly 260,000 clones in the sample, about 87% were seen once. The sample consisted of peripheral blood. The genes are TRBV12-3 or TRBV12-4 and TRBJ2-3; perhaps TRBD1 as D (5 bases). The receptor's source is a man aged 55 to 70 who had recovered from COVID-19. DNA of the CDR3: TGTGCCAGCAACTCAGCCAGGGAAGCGCAGTATTTT. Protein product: CASNSAREAQYF.